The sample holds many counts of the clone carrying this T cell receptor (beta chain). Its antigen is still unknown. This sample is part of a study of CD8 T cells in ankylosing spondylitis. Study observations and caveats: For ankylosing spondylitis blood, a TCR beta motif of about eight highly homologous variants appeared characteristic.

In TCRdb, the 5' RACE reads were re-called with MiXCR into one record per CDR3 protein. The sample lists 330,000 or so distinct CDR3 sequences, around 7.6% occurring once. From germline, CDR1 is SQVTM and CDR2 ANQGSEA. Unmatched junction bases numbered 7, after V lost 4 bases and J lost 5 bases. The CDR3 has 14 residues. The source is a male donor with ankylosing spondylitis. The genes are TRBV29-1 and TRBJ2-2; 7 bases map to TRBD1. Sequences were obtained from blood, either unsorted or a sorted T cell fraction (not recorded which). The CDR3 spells CSVGRQGWTGELFF. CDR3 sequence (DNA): TGCAGCGTTGGCCGACAGGGTTGGACCGGGGAGCTGTTTTTT.